The source of this T cell receptor (beta chain) is a study of identical twins (dated by TCRdb to the mid-2010s). As for the study more broadly: TCR alpha and beta repertoires from monozygotic twins, unrelated adults of various ages and cord blood were deep-sequenced to test whether fetal clonotypes persist. Replicate twin experiments were performed at different times using different library preparation protocols to rule out contamination. Overall study results and their limits: A weaker excess of twin sharing was found in beta out-of-frame sequences because the signal-to-noise ratio was lowered by fewer shared sequences. Because the same donors could not be followed over many years, conclusions were based on cross-sectional statistical analysis. Abundant cord blood beta clonotypes had fewer insertions, young adult naive repertoires showed a similar but weaker trend, and memory repertoires showed no such trend. Compared with coincidental sharing between unrelated individuals, out-of-frame TCR alpha sequences shared between twins had an excess of sequences with low generation probability. Recombination models systematically underestimated out-of-frame TCR alpha sharing in monozygotic twins but agreed with sharing between unrelated individuals. Invariant T cells such as MAIT and iNKT could partly confound zero-insertion analyses, although diverse VJ usage argued against such confounding for most clonotypes.

Only healthy Caucasian donors were included. The twin cohort consisted of three pairs of female monozygotic twins, all aged about 18 to 29 years. Positive isolation kits from Invitrogen were used to isolate the CD4+ and CD8+ T cell populations. The table lists this clonotype with a few counts. Its antigen target is currently unknown. No per-base quality is available; no much larger clone lies one base away. The germline V gene sets CDR1 to SGHVS and CDR2 to FQNEAQ. Trimming takes 1 base off V and 2 bases off J; junction bases not matched to a gene: 8. Taken from cysteine to phenylalanine, the CDR3 has 17 residues. Only the CDR3 region is kept as DNA, spanning 51 bases read in frame from base 1. The method was 5' RACE. TCRdb names Illumina HiSeq 2000 as the instrument used. Template switching introduced a universal primer binding site; the final cDNA contained a unique molecular identifier, enabling accurate counting of TCR cDNA molecules. Specific primers in the conserved constant-segment region were used to synthesize first-strand cDNA for the TCR alpha and beta chains. To control for contamination, every cDNA library carried two barcodes: a SMART-Mk sample barcode plus Illumina barcodes. TruSeq adapter sequences along with Illumina sample barcodes were introduced in two successive PCR steps. The TCR alpha and beta cDNA libraries were sequenced on the Illumina HiSeq platform using custom primers. In the paper's pipeline: Unique molecular identifiers were extracted from raw reads with MiGEC, and CDR3 positions were determined with MiXCR. For each individual, recombination models were inferred using an EM algorithm with the repgenHMM and IGoR tools. The analysis of shared clonotypes was done with the tcR package in R, with sharing normalized by the product of cloneset sizes. To study raw recombination without the effects of thymic and clonal selection, out-of-frame nonproductive sequences were analyzed. The public reads were reprocessed in TCRdb via fastp at Q25 and MiXCR, keeping in-frame beta chains. Every distinct CDR3 protein forms one entry, paired with its most common genes and DNA. Here the V and J calls rest on TCRdb's processing, not on the authors' analysis. The sample table holds over 250,000 distinct CDR3 sequences, of which 7.5% to 9.5% were seen once. Of the sample, 5.5% to 9% falls within the top ten clones.

These data were also filed under a second study, of yellow fever vaccine responses in identical twins. That second report states: The T cell response to vaccination in identical twins was reported by the authors to appear partly convergent and partly personalized. In identical twins, the study followed T cell clones that responded to the vaccine with precision.

This TCR was sampled from a woman aged 18-30 years in good health. The rearrangement combines TRBV7-8 with TRBJ2-1; TRBD1 lines up with 7 middle nucleotides. The sequenced sample was CD8+ T cells sorted from blood. The DNA is TGTGCCAGCAGCTTAGTGTCTGGGCAGGGGGCCTACAATGAGCAGTTCTTC. Protein translation: CASSLVSGQGAYNEQFF.